This record concerns one T cell receptor beta chain sequence. Its antigen is unknown. The input lacks base qualities; no much larger clone sits a single base away. This record comes from a study of blood T cell repertoires in COVID-19 (TCRdb year 2020). Describing the broader study: The collaborator samples originated in the United States, Italy and Spain and spanned the acute and convalescent phases of COVID-19. A freely available public database, intended as a resource for researchers studying the immune response to SARS-CoV-2, is where the repertoires were released. Where available, HLA class I and class II types were taken from metadata supplied by the sample provider and were not determined by assay-based typing. The samples were drawn from the first 160 participants of the ongoing ImmuneRACE study and from 1,254 subjects provided by 6 global collaborators. A de-identified subject ID, COVID-19 status, age in years and sex were almost always included in the sample metadata. The prospective study material was composed of cDNA or gDNA derived from T cells, B-cell-depleted T cells, or PBMCs. Deeply sampled blood TCRbeta repertoires from subjects exposed to, actively infected with, or recovered from COVID-19 were included in the dataset. The full study reports these points: How much clinical and demographic metadata was included differed by source and by participant, and the metadata was provided uncurated.

One collaborating source in Seattle enrolled patients during active infection and followed them longitudinally through the course of disease. Collaborating institutions collected whole blood in K2EDTA tubes following their own protocols. For TCRbeta analysis, collaborator samples were shipped as frozen whole blood, as isolated PBMCs, or as DNA extracted from either sample type. TCRbeta CDR3 regions were amplified from genomic DNA by means of the immunoSEQ Assay, a bias-controlled multiplex PCR. Turning to the authors' computational methods: Within the assay, amplification of reference gene primers was used to estimate how many nucleated cells each sample contained. Sequence reads were collapsed and filtered to measure the absolute abundance of every unique TCRbeta CDR3 rearrangement. For each sample, productive Simpson clonality was calculated by taking the square root of Simpson's diversity index across productive rearrangements. The source is immuneACCESS, and TCRdb retained only in-frame sequences with V and J called. Part of the clones is not carried over; for the studies checked, unresolved V genes explain less than half of this, and the remainder is unexplained. That table furnishes V, J and clone size, whereas the DNA furnished D and trimming. Present in this sample are roughly 190,000 clones, around 84% of which were seen just once. The ten largest make up more than 14% of the sample.

Including the terminal cysteine and phenylalanine, the CDR3 comprises 13 residues. Just the 39-base CDR3 DNA is kept, in frame starting at base 1. Trimmed from V: 6 bases; trimmed from J: 3 bases; junction bases lacking a gene match: 4. The receptor's source is an older woman with COVID-19, enrolled during active disease. Sequencing was done on a sample of peripheral blood. The chain is made from TRBV12-3 or TRBV12-4 and TRBJ1-2; 7 central nucleotides agree with TRBD1. DNA sequence: TGTGCCAGCAGGGAAGGGGGCGACTATGGCTACACCTTC. The translation is CASREGGDYGYTF.